The 9 T cell receptor beta chains given below trace back to one sample, sequenced in a study of blood T cells in healthy people across ages. Primed by a sample-barcoded 5' primer and a J-beta primer mix, a second PCR proceeded for 7 to 11 cycles. TCRdb re-derived calls from the 5' RACE reads in MiXCR, one entry per CDR3 protein. The sample has approximately 800,000 distinct CDR3 sequences; roughly 56% are singletons. The sample comprised blood. The source is a middle-aged man in good health.

CDR3 coding DNA: TGTGCCTCAAGGACCGGGACAGGGAATCAGAATGAGCAGTTCTTC. Its protein product is CASRTGTGNQNEQFF. The chain recombines TRBV10-3 with TRBJ2-1; 9 positions match TRBD1. From germline, CDR1 is ENHRY and CDR2 SYGVKD. V shed 11 bases and J 7 bases; nucleotides not matched to a gene: 15. The CDR3 contains 15 residues.

There are a few counts of this clonotype. V usage is TRBV5-1 and J usage is TRBJ2-3; the D gene could be TRBD1 or TRBD2 (5 bases each). The CDR3 runs to 14 residues. From germline, CDR1 is SGHRS and CDR2 YFSETQ. The V gene lost 4 bases and the J gene lost 2 bases, with 11 bases spanning the gap. The CDR3 region has the DNA TGCGCCAGCAGCCCGGGGCTAATCACAGATACGCAGTATTTT. Translated: CASSPGLITDTQYF.

The count of this clonotype is one. The chain links TRBV2 to TRBJ2-3; D tentatively reads TRBD1 or TRBD2 (5 bases each). From germline, CDR1 is SNHLY and CDR2 FYNNEI. The CDR3 spans 15 residues. Between the trimmed V and J ends, which lost 6 bases and 1 base, there was a span of 14 bases. In DNA form, the CDR3 reads TGTGCCAGCAGAGGTCAGGGAGTCGGCACAGATACGCAGTATTTT. The encoded protein is CASRGQGVGTDTQYF.

The chain combines TRBV5-8 with TRBJ2-7, with 10 bases that match TRBD1. The V gene's germline CDR1 is SGHTS and CDR2 YDEGEE. CDR3 size: 18 residues. Trimming took 0 bases from V and 1 from J; bases not matched to a gene: 10. The CDR3 DNA follows: TGTGCCAGCAGCTTGGCTGTTCCGGGACAGGGGACGTCCTACGAGCAGTACTTC. Protein sequence: CASSLAVPGQGTSYEQYF.

The chain is built from TRBV2 and TRBJ1-1, with a possible D match to TRBD1 (6 bases). Germline CDR1 reads SNHLY; CDR2 reads FYNNEI. The CDR3 consists of 14 residues. V lost 4 bases and J 6 bases, leaving 15 bases between the germline ends. The CDR3 nucleotides read TGTGCCAGCAGTGCTCGGGCAGGGGCTCCTGAAGCTTTCTTT. Amino acids: CASSARAGAPEAFF.

The V call is TRBV5-1, the J call TRBJ2-1, with D maybe TRBD1 (6 bases). V was pared by 5 bases and J by 5 bases, with 11 bases between. The germline V gene has CDR1 SGHRS and CDR2 YFSETQ. There are 13 residues in the CDR3. The CDR3 nucleotides are TGCGCCAGCAGACGGACAGCCAACAATGAGCAGTTCTTC. This encodes CASRRTANNEQFF.

This chain uses TRBV28 with TRBJ2-4; a weak D match, TRBD1 (7 bases). Gene TRBJ2-7 matches the end of the DNA better, so the J call may be wrong. Germline CDR1 and CDR2: MDHEN and SYDVKM. CDR3 length: 18 amino acids. Written as DNA, the CDR3 is TGTGCCAGCTTGACTCCGGGACAGCAACCAGCGGGTGCCCCCGAGCAGTACTTC. It is translated as CASLTPGQQPAGAPEQYF.

The V gene is TRBV27, the J gene TRBJ1-1; no clear D. Trimming left V 3 bases short and J 4 bases short, with 21 bases between. The germline V gene encodes CDR1 MNHEY and CDR2 SMNVEV (reference sequence). The CDR3 totals 17 residues. The CDR3 bases are TGTGCCAGCAGTTTCTGCCGCGCCTTGGAGGTAGCCACTGAAGCTTTCTTT. This sequence encodes CASSFCRALEVATEAFF.

This chain connects TRBV7-3 to TRBJ1-1; no clear D gene. Trimming removed 1 base at V and 1 base at J, with 10 bases between. Per the germline V gene, CDR1 is SGHTA and CDR2 is FQGTGA. This CDR3 spans 15 amino acids. DNA of the CDR3: TGTGCCAGCAGCTTAATCGGGAAGGGGAACACTGAAGCTTTCTTT. This codes for CASSLIGKGNTEAFF.